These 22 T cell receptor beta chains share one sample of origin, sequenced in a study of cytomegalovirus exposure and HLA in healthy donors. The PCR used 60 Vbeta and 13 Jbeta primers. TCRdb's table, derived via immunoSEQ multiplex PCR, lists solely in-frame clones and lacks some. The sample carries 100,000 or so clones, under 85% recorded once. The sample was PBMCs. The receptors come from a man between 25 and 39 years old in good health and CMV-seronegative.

The CDR3 DNA reads as TGCGCCAGCAGCCAAGGAAGGACAGGGGACATCCTAATGAACACTGAAGCTTTCTTT. It is translated as CASSQGRTGDILMNTEAFF. The V gene is TRBV4-3, the J gene TRBJ1-1; 9 bases agree with TRBD1. The trim removed 1 base at V and 0 bases at J, leaving 12 bases unmatched. This CDR3 has 19 amino acids. The germline CDR1 and CDR2 sequences are LGHNA and YSLEER.

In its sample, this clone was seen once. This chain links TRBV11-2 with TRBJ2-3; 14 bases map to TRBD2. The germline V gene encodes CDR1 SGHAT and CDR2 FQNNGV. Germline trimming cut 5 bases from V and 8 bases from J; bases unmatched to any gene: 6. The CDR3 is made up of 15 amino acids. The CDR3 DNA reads TGTGCCAGCAGCCCCGACGGACTAGCGGGAGGTACGCAGTATTTT. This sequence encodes CASSPDGLAGGTQYF. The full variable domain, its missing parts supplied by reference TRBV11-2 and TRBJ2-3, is EAGVAQSPRYKIIEKRQSVAFWCNPISGHATLYWYQQILGQGPKLLIQFQNNGVVDDSQLPKDRFSAERLKGVDSTLKIQPAKLEDSAVYLCASSPDGLAGGTQYFGPGTRLTVL.

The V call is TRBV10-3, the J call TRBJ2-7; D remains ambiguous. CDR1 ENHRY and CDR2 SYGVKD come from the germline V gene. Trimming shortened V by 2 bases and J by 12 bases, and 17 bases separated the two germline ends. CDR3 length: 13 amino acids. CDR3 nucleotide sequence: TGTGCCATCAGTGAGGCCTCCTCAGTTCGTTCGTACTTC. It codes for CAISEASSVRSYF.

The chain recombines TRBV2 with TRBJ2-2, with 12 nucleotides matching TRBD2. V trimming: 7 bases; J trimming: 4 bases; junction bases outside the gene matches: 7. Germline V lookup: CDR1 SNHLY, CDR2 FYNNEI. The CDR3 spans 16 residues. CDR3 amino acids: CASTPSTSGSTGELFF. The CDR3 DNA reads TGTGCCAGCACCCCTTCGACTAGCGGGAGCACCGGGGAGCTGTTTTTT.

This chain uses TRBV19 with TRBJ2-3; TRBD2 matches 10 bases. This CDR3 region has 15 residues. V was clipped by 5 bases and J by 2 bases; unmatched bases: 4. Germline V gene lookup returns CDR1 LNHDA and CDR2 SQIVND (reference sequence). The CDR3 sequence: CASSSTSGLTDTQYF. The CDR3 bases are TGTGCCAGTAGTTCGACTAGCGGGCTCACAGATACGCAGTATTTT.

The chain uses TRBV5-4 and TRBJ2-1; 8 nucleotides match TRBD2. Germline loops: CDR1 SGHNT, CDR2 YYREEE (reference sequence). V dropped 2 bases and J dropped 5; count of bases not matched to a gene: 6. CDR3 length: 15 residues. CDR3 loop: CASSFSGKGNNEQFF. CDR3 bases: TGTGCCAGCAGCTTTAGCGGGAAAGGGAACAATGAGCAGTTCTTC.

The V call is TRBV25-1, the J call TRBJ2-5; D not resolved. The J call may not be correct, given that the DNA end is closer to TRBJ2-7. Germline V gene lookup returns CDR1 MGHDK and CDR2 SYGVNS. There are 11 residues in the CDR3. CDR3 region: CASSNNYEQYF. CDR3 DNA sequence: TGTGCCAGCAGTAACAACTACGAGCAGTACTTC.

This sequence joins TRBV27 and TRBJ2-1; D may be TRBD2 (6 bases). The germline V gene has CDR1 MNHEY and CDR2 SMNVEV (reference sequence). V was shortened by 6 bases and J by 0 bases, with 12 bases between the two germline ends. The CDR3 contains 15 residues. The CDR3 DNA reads TGTGCCAGCAGCCTATCTAGCGACTCCTACAATGAGCAGTTCTTC. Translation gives CASSLSSDSYNEQFF.

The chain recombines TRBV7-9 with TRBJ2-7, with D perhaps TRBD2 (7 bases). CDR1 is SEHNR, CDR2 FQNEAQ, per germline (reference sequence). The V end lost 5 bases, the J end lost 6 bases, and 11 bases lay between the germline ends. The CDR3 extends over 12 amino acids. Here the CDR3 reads CASSQGGGEQYF. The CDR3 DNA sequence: TGTGCCAGCAGCCAAGGGGGGGGCGAGCAGTACTTC.

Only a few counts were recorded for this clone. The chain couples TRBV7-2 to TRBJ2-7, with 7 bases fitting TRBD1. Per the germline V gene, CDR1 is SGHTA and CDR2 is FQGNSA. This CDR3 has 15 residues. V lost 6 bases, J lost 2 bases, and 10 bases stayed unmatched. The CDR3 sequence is CASRLPGQLTYEQYF. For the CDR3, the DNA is TGTGCCAGCAGACTACCGGGACAGCTTACCTACGAGCAGTACTTC.

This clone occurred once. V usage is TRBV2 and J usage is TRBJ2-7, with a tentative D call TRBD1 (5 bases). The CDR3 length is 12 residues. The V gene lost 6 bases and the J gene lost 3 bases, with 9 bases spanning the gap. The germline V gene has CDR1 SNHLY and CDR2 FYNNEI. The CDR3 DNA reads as TGTGCCAGCAGACAGGATTTCTACGAGCAGTACTTC. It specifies CASRQDFYEQYF.

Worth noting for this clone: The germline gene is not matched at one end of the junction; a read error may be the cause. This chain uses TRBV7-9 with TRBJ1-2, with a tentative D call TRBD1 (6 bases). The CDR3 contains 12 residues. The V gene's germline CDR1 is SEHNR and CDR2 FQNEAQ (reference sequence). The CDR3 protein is CSSSLPQGSYTF. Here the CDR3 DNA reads TGTTCCAGCAGCTTACCCCAGGGGAGCTACACCTTC. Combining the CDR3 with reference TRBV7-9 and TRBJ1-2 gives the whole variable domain DTGVSQNPRHKITKRGQNVTFRCDPISEHNRLYWYRQTLGQGPEFLTYFQNEAQLEKSRLLSDRFSAERPKGSFSTLEIQRTEQGDSAMYLCSSSLPQGSYTFGSGTRLTVV.

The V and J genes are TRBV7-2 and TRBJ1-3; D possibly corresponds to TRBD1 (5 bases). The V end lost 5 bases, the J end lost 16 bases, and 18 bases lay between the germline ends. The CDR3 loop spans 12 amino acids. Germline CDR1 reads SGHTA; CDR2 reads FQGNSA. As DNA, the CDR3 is TGTGCCAGCAGCCCCGGGGGGACGGCCGCCTATTTT. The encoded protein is CASSPGGTAAYF.

DNA of the CDR3: TGCGCCAGCAGCCAATTAGCTAATAGCGGTCAGCCCCAGCATTTT. Protein product: CASSQLANSGQPQHF. V and J are TRBV4-1 and TRBJ1-5; D not resolved. The V end lost 2 bases, the J end lost 6 bases, and 14 bases lay between the germline ends. Germline CDR1 MGHRA, CDR2 YSYEKL. This CDR3 spans 15 amino acids.

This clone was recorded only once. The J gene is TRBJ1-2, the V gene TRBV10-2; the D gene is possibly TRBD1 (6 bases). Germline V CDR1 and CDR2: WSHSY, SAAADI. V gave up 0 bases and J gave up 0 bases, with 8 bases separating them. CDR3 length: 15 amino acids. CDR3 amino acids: CASSESGAANYGYTF. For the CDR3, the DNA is TGCGCCAGCAGTGAGTCGGGGGCAGCTAACTATGGCTACACCTTC.

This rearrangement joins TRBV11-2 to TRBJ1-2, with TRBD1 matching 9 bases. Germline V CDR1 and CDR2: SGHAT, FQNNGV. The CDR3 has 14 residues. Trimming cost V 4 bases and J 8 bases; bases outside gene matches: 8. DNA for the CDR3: TGTGCCAGCAGCTGGACAGGGGACCGAAGGGGCTACACCTTC. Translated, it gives CASSWTGDRRGYTF.

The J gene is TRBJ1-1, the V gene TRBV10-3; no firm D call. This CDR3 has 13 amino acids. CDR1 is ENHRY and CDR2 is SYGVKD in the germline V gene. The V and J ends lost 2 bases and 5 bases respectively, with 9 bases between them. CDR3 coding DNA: TGTGCCATCAGTGAGGCAGGTGGAACTGAAGCTTTCTTT. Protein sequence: CAISEAGGTEAFF.

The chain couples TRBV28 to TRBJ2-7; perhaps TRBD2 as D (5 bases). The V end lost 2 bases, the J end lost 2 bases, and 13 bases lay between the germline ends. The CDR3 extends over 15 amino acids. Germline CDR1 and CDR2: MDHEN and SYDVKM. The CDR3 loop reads CASSLGGFPPYEQYF. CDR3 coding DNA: TGTGCCAGCAGTTTAGGCGGGTTCCCCCCCTACGAGCAGTACTTC.

This chain's CDR3 is CSVETGQDFTGETQYF. The CDR3, as DNA: TGCAGCGTTGAAACCGGGCAGGACTTTACGGGAGAGACCCAGTACTTC. The chain is built from TRBV29-1 and TRBJ2-5; D may be TRBD2 (5 bases). The CDR3 totals 16 residues. Germline lookup yields CDR1 SQVTM and CDR2 ANQGSEA. V lost 2 bases, J lost 4 bases, and 20 bases lay in between.

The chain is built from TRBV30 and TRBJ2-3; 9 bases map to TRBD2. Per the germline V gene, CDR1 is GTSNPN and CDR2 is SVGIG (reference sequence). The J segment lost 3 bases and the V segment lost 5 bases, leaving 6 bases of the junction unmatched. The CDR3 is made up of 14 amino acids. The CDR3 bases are TGTGCCTGGGTTAGACTAGCGGTAACAGATACGCAGTATTTT. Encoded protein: CAWVRLAVTDTQYF.

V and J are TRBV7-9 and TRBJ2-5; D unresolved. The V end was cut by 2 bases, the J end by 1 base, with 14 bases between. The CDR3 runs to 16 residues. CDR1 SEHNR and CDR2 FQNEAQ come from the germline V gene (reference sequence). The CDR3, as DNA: TGTGCCAGCAGCTTATACCCTCCCGACTTCCAAGAGACCCAGTACTTC. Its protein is CASSLYPPDFQETQYF.

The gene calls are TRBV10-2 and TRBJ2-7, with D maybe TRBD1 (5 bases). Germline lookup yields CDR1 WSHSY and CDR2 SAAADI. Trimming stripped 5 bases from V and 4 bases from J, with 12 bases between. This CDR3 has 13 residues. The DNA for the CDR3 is TGCGCCAGCAGTACAGGATCGGCGTACGAGCAGTACTTC. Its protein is CASSTGSAYEQYF.